Each of the 8 T cell receptor beta chains below was sequenced from the same sample in a study of CD8+CD57+ T cells in acquired aplastic anemia. Sequenced patients had shown CD8+CD57+ cell expansion by flow cytometry. Investigators profiled TCR beta VDJ and CDR3 from genomic DNA template. TCRdb redid the calling of the reads with MiXCR, one entry per CDR3 protein. The sample has about 160,000 distinct CDR3 sequences; 70% to 75% are singletons. The sample taken for sequencing was sorted CD4+, CD8+, or CD8+CD57+ T cells (not recorded which) from PBMCs. The receptors originated from a human donor with aplastic anemia.

The chain uses TRBV3-1 and TRBJ1-6; the match to TRBD1 covers 8 bases. Germline loops: CDR1 LGHDT, CDR2 YNNKEL (reference sequence). J gave up 9 bases and V 1 base, and 5 bases lay outside the gene matches. CDR3 size: 15 residues. The DNA for the CDR3 is TGTGCCAGCAGCCAAGTCAACAGGGGGGTTTCACCCCTCCACTTT. Translating it yields CASSQVNRGVSPLHF. The entire variable domain, with the rest obtained from reference TRBV3-1 and TRBJ1-6, is as follows: DTAVSQTPKYLVTQMGNDKSIKCEQNLGHDTMYWYKQDSKKFLKIMFSYNNKELIINETVPNRFSPKSPDKAHLNLHINSLELGDSAVYFCASSQVNRGVSPLHFGNGTRLTVT.

This clonotype appeared a few times. The J gene is TRBJ2-1, the V gene TRBV7-2; D may be TRBD2 (5 bases). V was trimmed by 4 bases and J by 6 bases, leaving 10 bases between them. Germline CDR1 is SGHTA and CDR2 is FQGNSA. This CDR3 contains 13 residues. The CDR3 spells CASSSERTNEQFF. The DNA of the CDR3 is TGTGCCAGCAGCTCGGAGCGGACCAATGAGCAGTTCTTC.

J is TRBJ2-1 and V is TRBV20-1; 14 bases agree with TRBD2. Germline assignment: CDR1 DFQATT and CDR2 SNEGSKA (reference sequence). The CDR3 extends over 15 amino acids. Germline trimming cut 4 bases from V and 10 bases from J; bases unmatched to any gene: 9. CDR3 bases: TGCAGTGCTACAAAACCGGGACTAGCGGGAGTCGAGCAGTTCTTC. Translated, it gives CSATKPGLAGVEQFF.

This clonotype has a count of ten or more. The rearrangement uses TRBV20-1 and TRBJ2-4; D might be TRBD2 (5 bases). This CDR3 comprises 14 residues. With 3 bases removed from V and 7 bases from J, the gap between germline ends came to 16 bases. Looked up from germline, CDR1 is DFQATT and CDR2 is SNEGSKA (reference sequence). The CDR3 protein is CSARETRDWNIQYF. Here the CDR3 DNA reads TGCAGTGCTAGGGAAACTAGGGATTGGAACATTCAGTACTTC.

This clonotype was recorded once. The chain joins TRBV6-1 to TRBJ2-5; TRBD2 aligns across 9 bases. The junction had 8 bases not matched to a gene; V was cut back by 7 bases and J by 5 bases. This CDR3 has 14 residues. Germline CDR1 is MNHNS and CDR2 is SASEGT. The CDR3, as DNA: TGTGCCAGCACCGAGCGGGGGGCGTGGGAGACCCAGTACTTC. Translated, it gives CASTERGAWETQYF.

This clonotype was recorded a few times. The chain employs TRBV2 and TRBJ2-7; D is unresolved. V shed 6 bases and J shed 3 bases, with 12 bases lying between them. Germline CDR1 is SNHLY and CDR2 is FYNNEI. The CDR3 totals 13 residues. The CDR3 sequence: CASRINDGYEQYF. The DNA for the CDR3 is TGTGCCAGCAGGATAAACGACGGCTACGAGCAGTACTTC.

This clonotype showed up just a few times. The chain employs TRBV7-6 and TRBJ2-7, with TRBD2 matching over 8 bases. J lost 6 bases, V lost 5 bases, and 9 bases had no gene match. Per the germline V gene, CDR1 is SGHVS and CDR2 is FNYEAQ. CDR3 size: 14 residues. The CDR3 sequence is CASSAGLGRGEQYF. In nucleotides, the CDR3 is TGTGCCAGCAGCGCGGGACTAGGGCGCGGCGAGCAGTACTTC. The whole variable domain, remainder taken from reference TRBV7-6 and TRBJ2-7, is GAGVSQSPRYKVTKRGQDVALRCDPISGHVSLYWYRQALGQGPEFLTYFNYEAQQDKSGLPNDRFSAERPEGSISTLTIQRTEQRDSAMYRCASSAGLGRGEQYFGPGTRLTVT.

The chain has TRBV14 and TRBJ2-2, with D perhaps TRBD1 (6 bases). V was cut by 4 bases and J by 5 bases, with 14 bases left in between. CDR3 size: 15 residues. The germline V gene has CDR1 SGHDN and CDR2 FVKESK. Here the CDR3 DNA reads TGTGCCAGCAGCCCGAGGACAGCAGCGACCGGGGAGCTGTTTTTT. Its translation is CASSPRTAATGELFF.